Below are 7 T cell receptor beta chains sequenced from a single sample in a study of blood T cells in healthy people across ages. Through a sample-barcoded 5' primer and a J-beta primer mix, a second PCR was run for roughly 7 to 12 cycles. TCRdb re-derived calls from the 5' RACE reads in MiXCR, one entry per CDR3 protein. This repertoire shows over a million distinct CDR3 sequences, over 35% found once; its top ten account for 15% to 20%. The sequencing input was blood. These receptors were collected from an older woman in good health.

This clonotype showed up just a few times. The chain employs TRBV27 and TRBJ2-7; 8 nucleotides line up with TRBD2. This CDR3 region has 12 residues. V was clipped by 10 bases and J by 3 bases; unmatched bases: 5. Germline V gene sequence: CDR1 MNHEY, CDR2 SMNVEV (reference sequence). The CDR3 nucleotides are TGTGCCACAGCGGGAGCCTTCTACGAGCAGTACTTC. Its translation: CATAGAFYEQYF.

CDR3 amino acids: CASSAGQGSTEAFF. The CDR3, as DNA: TGTGCCAGCTCAGCGGGACAGGGTTCGACTGAAGCTTTCTTT. V and J are TRBV18 and TRBJ1-1; 9 nucleotides align to TRBD1. This CDR3 contains 14 residues. V gave up 5 bases and J gave up 5 bases; unmatched junction bases: 6. Germline assignment: CDR1 KGHSH and CDR2 LQKENI.

This clonotype was seen once. One end of the junction does not line up with germline, which may come from a read error. V is TRBV13 and J is TRBJ2-1; D not certain. The CDR3 sequence is 14 residues long. Germline values: CDR1 PRHDT, CDR2 FYEKMQ (reference sequence). The chain's CDR3 is CASSRSRLNNGQFF. The CDR3 DNA reads TGTGCCAGCAGCCGTAGCAGACTGAACAATGGGCAGTTCTTC.

The V gene is TRBV7-9, the J gene TRBJ2-7; possible D gene TRBD2, 5 bases. The DNA end favors TRBJ2-5, so the J call may be wrong. The CDR3 runs 14 residues. Germline loops: CDR1 SEHNR, CDR2 FQNEAQ (reference sequence). The CDR3 region has the DNA TGTGCCAGCGGCTATTCCGGGGATAGGGAGACCCAGTACTTC. Amino acids: CASGYSGDRETQYF.

This sequence joins TRBV20-1 and TRBJ2-3; D might be TRBD1 (6 bases). V was shortened by 4 bases and J by 0 bases, with 14 bases between the two germline ends. This CDR3 is 15 amino acids long. The germline gives CDR1 DFQATT, CDR2 SNEGSKA (reference sequence). The DNA for the CDR3 is TGCAGTGCTATTCCGGGACACCTTAGCACAGATACGCAGTATTTT. Protein product: CSAIPGHLSTDTQYF.

This chain joins TRBV27 and TRBJ2-2; D is unclear. This CDR3 region has 11 residues. CDR1 is MNHEY and CDR2 is SMNVEV in the germline V gene (reference sequence). V lost 10 bases and J lost 6, with 9 bases in between. Written as DNA, the CDR3 is TGTGCCACCCGTTGGGCCGGGGAGCTGTTTTTT. This gives the protein CATRWAGELFF.

This chain uses TRBV7-9 with TRBJ2-1; 8 bases fit TRBD2. J lost 11 bases, V lost 11 bases, and 20 bases had no gene match. This CDR3 spans 15 amino acids. Germline V CDR1 and CDR2: SEHNR, FQNEAQ (reference sequence). The CDR3 sequence: CALGEREGVIGKQFF. CDR3 coding DNA: TGTGCCCTCGGGGAACGGGAGGGGGTTATCGGTAAGCAGTTCTTC. The complete variable domain, with remaining parts taken from reference TRBV7-9 and TRBJ2-1, reads DTGVSQNPRHKITKRGQNVTFRCDPISEHNRLYWYRQTLGQGPEFLTYFQNEAQLEKSRLLSDRFSAERPKGSFSTLEIQRTEQGDSAMYLCALGEREGVIGKQFFGPGTRLTVL.